This T cell receptor beta chain was recovered during a study of blood T cells in healthy people across ages. Regarding this clonotype: What it recognizes is unknown.

Findings of the study overall: Older individuals had lower TCR beta diversity per million T cells (the decline was roughly linear). Unsorted PBMCs prevented conclusive naive versus antigen-experienced comparison.

From germline, CDR1 is SGHAT and CDR2 FQDESV (reference sequence). V was pared by 1 base and J by 9 bases, with 22 bases between. The CDR3 extends over 17 amino acids. About 9.9 milliliters of peripheral blood were drawn from each donor. Next came a second PCR, run for about 7 to 12 cycles, which used a sample-barcoded 5' primer along with a J-beta primer mix. A template-switch adaptor containing 12 random nucleotides labeled each cDNA molecule. TCRdb fed the 5' RACE reads into MiXCR, producing one record per CDR3 protein. The repertoire holds fewer than 800,000 distinct CDR3 sequences, with about 34% as singletons.

The V gene is TRBV11-1, the J gene TRBJ2-4; D gene unclear. The sample consisted of blood. This sequence was found in a woman aged 80 or over in good health. The CDR3, as DNA: TGTGCCAGCAGCTTAGGGAGCAGGCCCTCGGGCAAGACCATTCAGTACTTC. Translation gives CASSLGSRPSGKTIQYF.